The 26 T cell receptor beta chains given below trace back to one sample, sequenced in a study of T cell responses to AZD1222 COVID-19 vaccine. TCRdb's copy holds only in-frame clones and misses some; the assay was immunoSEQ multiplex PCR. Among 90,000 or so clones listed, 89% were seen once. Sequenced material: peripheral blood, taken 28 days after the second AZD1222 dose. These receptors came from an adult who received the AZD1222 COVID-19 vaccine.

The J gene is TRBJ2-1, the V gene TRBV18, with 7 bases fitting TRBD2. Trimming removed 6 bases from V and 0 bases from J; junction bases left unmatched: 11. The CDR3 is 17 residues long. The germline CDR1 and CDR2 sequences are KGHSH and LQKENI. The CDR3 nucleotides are TGTGCCAGCTCGCCAAGTCGGGGGGAGAGCTCCTACAATGAGCAGTTCTTC. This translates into CASSPSRGESSYNEQFF.

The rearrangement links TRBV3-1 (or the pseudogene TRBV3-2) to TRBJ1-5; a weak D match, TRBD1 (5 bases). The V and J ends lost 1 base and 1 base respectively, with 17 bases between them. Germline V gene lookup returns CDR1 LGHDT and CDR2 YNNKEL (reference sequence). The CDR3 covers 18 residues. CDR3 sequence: CASSQGEGPPWSNQPQHF. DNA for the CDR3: TGTGCCAGCAGCCAAGGCGAGGGGCCACCTTGGAGCAATCAGCCCCAGCATTTT.

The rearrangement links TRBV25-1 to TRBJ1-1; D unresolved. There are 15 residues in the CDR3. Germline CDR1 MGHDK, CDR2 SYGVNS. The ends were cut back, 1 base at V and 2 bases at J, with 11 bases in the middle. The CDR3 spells CASSELVGRNTEAFF. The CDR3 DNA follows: TGTGCCAGCAGTGAATTAGTTGGCAGAAACACTGAAGCTTTCTTT.

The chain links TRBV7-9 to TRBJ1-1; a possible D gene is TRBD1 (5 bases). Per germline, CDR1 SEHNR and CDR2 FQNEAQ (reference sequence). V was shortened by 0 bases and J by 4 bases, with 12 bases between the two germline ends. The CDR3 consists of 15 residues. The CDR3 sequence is CASSLARGHFTEAFF. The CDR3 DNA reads TGTGCCAGCAGCTTAGCCCGAGGACACTTCACTGAAGCTTTCTTT.

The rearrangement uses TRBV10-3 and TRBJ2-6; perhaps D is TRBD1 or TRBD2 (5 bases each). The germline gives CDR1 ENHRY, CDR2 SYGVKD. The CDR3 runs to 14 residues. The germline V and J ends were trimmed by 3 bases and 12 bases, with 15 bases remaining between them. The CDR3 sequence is CAISDARDPRVLTF. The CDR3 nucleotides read TGTGCCATCAGTGACGCACGGGACCCCCGCGTCCTGACTTTC.

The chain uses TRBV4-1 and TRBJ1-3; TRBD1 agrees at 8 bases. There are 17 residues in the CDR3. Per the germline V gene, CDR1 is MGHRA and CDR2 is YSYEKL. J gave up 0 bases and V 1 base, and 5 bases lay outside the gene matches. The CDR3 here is CASSQGAGGLSGNTIYF. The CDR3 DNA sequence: TGCGCCAGCAGCCAAGGCGCAGGGGGCCTCTCTGGAAACACCATATATTTT.

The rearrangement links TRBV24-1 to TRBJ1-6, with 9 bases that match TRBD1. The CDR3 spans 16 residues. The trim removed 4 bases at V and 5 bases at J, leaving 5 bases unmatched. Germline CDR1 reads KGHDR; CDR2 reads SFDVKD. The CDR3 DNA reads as TGTGCCACCAGTGAAAGGGACAGGGAGGATAATTCACCCCTCCACTTT. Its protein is CATSERDREDNSPLHF.

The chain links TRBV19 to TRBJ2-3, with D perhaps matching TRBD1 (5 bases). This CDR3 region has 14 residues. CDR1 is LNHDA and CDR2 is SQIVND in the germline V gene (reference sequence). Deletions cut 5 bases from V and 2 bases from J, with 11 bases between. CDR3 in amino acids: CASSRGADTDTQYF. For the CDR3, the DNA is TGTGCCAGTAGTCGTGGGGCCGACACAGATACGCAGTATTTT. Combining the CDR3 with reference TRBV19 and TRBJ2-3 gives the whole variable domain DGGITQSPKYLFRKEGQNVTLSCEQNLNHDAMYWYRQDPGQGLRLIYYSQIVNDFQKGDIAEGYSVSREKKESFPLTVTSAQKNPTAFYLCASSRGADTDTQYFGPGTRLTVL.

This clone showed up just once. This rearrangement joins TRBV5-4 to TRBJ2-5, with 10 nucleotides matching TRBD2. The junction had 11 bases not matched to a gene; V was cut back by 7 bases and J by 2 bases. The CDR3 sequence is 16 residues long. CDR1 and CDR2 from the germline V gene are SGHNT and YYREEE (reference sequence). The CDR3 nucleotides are TGTGCCAGCTCCCTACTGCTTAGCGGGGGGCAAGAGACCCAGTACTTC. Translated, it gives CASSLLLSGGQETQYF.

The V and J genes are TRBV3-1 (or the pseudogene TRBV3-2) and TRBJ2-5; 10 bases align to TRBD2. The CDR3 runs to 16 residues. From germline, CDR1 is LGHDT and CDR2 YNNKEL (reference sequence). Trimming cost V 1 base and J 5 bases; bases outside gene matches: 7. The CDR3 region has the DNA TGTGCCAGCAGCCAAGGCCAGCGGGGGGGTTGGGAGACCCAGTACTTC. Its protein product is CASSQGQRGGWETQYF.

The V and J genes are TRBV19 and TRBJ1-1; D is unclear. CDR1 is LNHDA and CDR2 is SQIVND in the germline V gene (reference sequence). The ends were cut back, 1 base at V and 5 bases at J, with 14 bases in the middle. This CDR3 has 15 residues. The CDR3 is CASSIVGKGETEAFF. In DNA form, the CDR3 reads TGTGCCAGTAGTATAGTTGGAAAAGGCGAAACTGAAGCTTTCTTT.

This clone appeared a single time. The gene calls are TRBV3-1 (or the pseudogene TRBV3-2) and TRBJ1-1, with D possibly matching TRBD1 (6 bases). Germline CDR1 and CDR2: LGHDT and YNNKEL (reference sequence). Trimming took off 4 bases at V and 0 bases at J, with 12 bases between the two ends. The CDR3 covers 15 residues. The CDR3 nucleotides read TGTGCCAGCAGCCTAGCGGGACAATTGAACACTGAAGCTTTCTTT. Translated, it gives CASSLAGQLNTEAFF.

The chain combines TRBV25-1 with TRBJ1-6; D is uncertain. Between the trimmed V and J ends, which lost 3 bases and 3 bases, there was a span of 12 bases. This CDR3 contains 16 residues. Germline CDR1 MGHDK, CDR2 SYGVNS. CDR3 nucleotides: TGTGCCAGCAGTGATGCGGGAGGGAACTATAATTCACCCCTCCACTTT. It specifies CASSDAGGNYNSPLHF.

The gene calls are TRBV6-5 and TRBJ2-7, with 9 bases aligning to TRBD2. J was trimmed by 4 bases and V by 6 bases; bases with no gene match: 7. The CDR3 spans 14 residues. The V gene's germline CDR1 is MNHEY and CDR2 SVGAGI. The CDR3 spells CASRLRLAGYEQYF. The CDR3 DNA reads TGTGCCAGCAGGCTGAGGCTAGCGGGGTACGAGCAGTACTTC.

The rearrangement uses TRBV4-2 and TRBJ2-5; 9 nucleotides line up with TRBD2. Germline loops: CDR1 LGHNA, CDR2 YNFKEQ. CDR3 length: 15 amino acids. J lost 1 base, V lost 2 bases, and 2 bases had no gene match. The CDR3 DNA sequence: TGTGCCAGCAGCCAACAACTAGCGGGCCAAGAGACCCAGTACTTC. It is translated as CASSQQLAGQETQYF.

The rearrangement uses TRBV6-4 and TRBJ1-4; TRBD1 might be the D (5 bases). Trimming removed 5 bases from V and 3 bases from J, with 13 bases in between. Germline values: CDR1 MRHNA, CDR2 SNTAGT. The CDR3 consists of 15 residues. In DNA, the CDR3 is TGTGCCAGCAGTCTAATGGCAGGGTCTAATGAAAAACTGTTTTTT. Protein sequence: CASSLMAGSNEKLFF.

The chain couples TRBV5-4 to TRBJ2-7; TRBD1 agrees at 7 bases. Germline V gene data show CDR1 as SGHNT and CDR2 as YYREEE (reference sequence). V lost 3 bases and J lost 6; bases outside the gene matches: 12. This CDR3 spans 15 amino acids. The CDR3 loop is CASSSRDRPATEQYV. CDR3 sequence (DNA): TGTGCCAGCAGCTCAAGGGACAGACCTGCAACCGAGCAGTACGTC.

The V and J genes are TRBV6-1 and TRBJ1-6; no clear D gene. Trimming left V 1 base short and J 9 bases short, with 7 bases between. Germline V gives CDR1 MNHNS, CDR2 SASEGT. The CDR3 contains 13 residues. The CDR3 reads CASSEVSGSPLHF. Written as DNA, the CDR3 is TGTGCCAGCAGTGAAGTATCGGGTTCACCCCTCCACTTT.

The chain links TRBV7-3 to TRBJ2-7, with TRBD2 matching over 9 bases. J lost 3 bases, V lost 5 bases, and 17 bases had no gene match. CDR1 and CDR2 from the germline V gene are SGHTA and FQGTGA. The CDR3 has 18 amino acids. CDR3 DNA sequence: TGTGCCAGCAGCGCCTCCGGCGGGGGGGCCTATTCAAGCTACGAGCAGTACGTC. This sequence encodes CASSASGGGAYSSYEQYV.

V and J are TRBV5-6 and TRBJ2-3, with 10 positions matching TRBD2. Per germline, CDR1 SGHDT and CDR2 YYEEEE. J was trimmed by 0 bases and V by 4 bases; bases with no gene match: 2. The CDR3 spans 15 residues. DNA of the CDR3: TGTGCCAGCAGCCCTAGCGGGGGAAGCACAGATACGCAGTATTTT. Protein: CASSPSGGSTDTQYF.

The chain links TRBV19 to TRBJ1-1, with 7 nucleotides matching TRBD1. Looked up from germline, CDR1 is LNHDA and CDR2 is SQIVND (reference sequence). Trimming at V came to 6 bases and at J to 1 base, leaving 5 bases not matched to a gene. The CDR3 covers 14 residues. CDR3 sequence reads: CASRETGRNTEAFF. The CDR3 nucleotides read TGTGCCAGTAGGGAGACAGGGCGGAACACTGAAGCTTTCTTT. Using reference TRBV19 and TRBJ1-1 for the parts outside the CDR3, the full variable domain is DGGITQSPKYLFRKEGQNVTLSCEQNLNHDAMYWYRQDPGQGLRLIYYSQIVNDFQKGDIAEGYSVSREKKESFPLTVTSAQKNPTAFYLCASRETGRNTEAFFGQGTRLTVV.

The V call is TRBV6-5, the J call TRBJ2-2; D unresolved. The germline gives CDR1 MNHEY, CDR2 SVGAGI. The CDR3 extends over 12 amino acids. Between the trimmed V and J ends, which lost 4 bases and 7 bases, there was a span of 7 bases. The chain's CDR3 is CASSWGNGELFF. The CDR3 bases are TGTGCCAGCAGTTGGGGTAACGGGGAGCTGTTTTTT.

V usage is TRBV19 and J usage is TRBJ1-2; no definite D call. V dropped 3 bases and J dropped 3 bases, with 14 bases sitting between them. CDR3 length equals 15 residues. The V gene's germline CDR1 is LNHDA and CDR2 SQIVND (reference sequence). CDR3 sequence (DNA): TGTGCCAGTAGTATCGGGCAATCCCCATACTATGGCTACACCTTC. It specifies CASSIGQSPYYGYTF. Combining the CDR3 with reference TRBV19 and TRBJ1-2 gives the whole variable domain DGGITQSPKYLFRKEGQNVTLSCEQNLNHDAMYWYRQDPGQGLRLIYYSQIVNDFQKGDIAEGYSVSREKKESFPLTVTSAQKNPTAFYLCASSIGQSPYYGYTFGSGTRLTVV.

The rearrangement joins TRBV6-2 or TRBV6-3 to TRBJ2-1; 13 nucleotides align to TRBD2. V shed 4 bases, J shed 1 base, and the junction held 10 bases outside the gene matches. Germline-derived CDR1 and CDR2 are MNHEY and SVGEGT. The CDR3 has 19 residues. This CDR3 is CASSSPKTSGGMSYNEQFF. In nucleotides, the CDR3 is TGTGCCAGCAGTTCCCCCAAGACTAGCGGGGGGATGTCCTACAATGAGCAGTTCTTC.

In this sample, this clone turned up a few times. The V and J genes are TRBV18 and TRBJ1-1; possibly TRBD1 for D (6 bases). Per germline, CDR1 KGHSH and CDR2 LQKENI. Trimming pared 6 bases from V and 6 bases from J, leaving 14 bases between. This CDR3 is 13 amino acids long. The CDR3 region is CASSLKQGSEAFF. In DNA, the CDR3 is TGTGCCAGCTCTCTGAAACAGGGTTCTGAAGCTTTCTTT.

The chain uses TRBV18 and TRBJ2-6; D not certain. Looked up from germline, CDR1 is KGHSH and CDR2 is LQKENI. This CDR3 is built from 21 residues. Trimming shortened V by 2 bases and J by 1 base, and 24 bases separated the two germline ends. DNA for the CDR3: TGTGCCAGCTCACCATATCGGGCAGGACCCGACCTTGGATCTGGGGCCAACGTCCTGACTTTC. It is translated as CASSPYRAGPDLGSGANVLTF.